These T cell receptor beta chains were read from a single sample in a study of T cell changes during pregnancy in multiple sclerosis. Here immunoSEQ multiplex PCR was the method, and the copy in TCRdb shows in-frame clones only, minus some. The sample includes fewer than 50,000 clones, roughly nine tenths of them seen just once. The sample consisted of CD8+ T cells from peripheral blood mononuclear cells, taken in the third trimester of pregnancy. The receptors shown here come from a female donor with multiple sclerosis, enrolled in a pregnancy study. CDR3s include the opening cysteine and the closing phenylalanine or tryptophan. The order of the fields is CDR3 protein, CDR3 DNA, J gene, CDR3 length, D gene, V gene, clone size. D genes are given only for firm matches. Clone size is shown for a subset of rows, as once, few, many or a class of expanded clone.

CASSQELSLRTQYF	TGTGCCAGCAGCCAAGAACTATCTTTAAGAACGCAGTATTTT	TRBJ2-3	14	-	TRBV4-2	-
CASSITRDYSYEQYF	TGTGCCAGTAGTATAACCCGGGACTACTCCTACGAGCAGTACTTC	TRBJ2-7	15	TRBD2	TRBV19	-
CATSRRDSYNEQFF	TGTGCCACCAGCAGACGGGACAGCTACAATGAGCAGTTCTTC	TRBJ2-1	14	TRBD1	TRBV15	-
CAWELAGAHEQYF	TGTGCCTGGGAGCTAGCGGGAGCCCACGAGCAGTACTTC	TRBJ2-7	13	TRBD2	TRBV30	-
CAISESGGGYGYTF	TGTGCCATCAGTGAGTCCGGGGGTGGCTATGGCTACACCTTC	TRBJ1-2	14	-	TRBV10-3	-
CASSLVGAGQSTEAFF	TGTGCCAGCAGCTTAGTGGGCGCGGGGCAGAGCACTGAAGCTTTCTTT	TRBJ1-1	16	-	TRBV7-9	few
CASSSRLAGEGEQFF	TGTGCCAGCAGTTCCAGACTAGCGGGAGAAGGGGAGCAGTTCTTC	TRBJ2-1	15	TRBD2	TRBV6-6	-
CASSAGKDSGNTIYF	TGTGCCAGCAGCGCGGGGAAAGACTCTGGAAACACCATATATTTT	TRBJ1-3	15	-	TRBV9	-
CASSPGLSYEQYF	TGTGCCAGCAGCCCGGGACTCTCCTACGAGCAGTACTTC	TRBJ2-7	13	-	TRBV7-2	-
CATSRDRAGGADTQYF	TGTGCCACCAGCAGAGATCGGGCAGGGGGAGCAGATACGCAGTATTTT	TRBJ2-3	16	TRBD1	TRBV15	-
CASSEAPGKNYEQYF	TGTGCCAGCAGTGAAGCCCCGGGGAAAAACTACGAGCAGTACTTC	TRBJ2-7	15	-	TRBV6-1	-
CASSIDYRGGQPQHF	TGTGCCAGTAGTATAGATTACAGGGGTGGTCAGCCCCAGCATTTT	TRBJ1-5	15	TRBD1	TRBV19	-
CTSSLWNRTYEQYF	TGTACCAGCAGCTTATGGAACAGGACCTACGAGCAGTACTTC	TRBJ2-7	14	-	TRBV7-9	-
CASRHGQAGPGELFF	TGTGCCAGCAGACACGGACAGGCAGGCCCCGGGGAGCTGTTTTTT	TRBJ2-2	15	TRBD1	TRBV6-6	-
CASLPTLTSPYNEQFF	TGTGCCAGCCTTCCCACCCTGACTAGCCCCTACAATGAGCAGTTCTTC	TRBJ2-1	16	TRBD2	TRBV27	-
CASRQPSTDTQYF	TGTGCCAGTAGACAACCCTCCACAGATACGCAGTATTTT	TRBJ2-3	13	-	TRBV19	-
CAISESASGITYNEQFF	TGTGCCATCAGTGAGTCAGCTAGCGGGATCACCTACAATGAGCAGTTCTTC	TRBJ2-1	17	TRBD2	TRBV10-3	-
CASSPRTSSSGANVLTF	TGTGCCAGCAGCCCCCGGACTAGCAGCTCTGGGGCCAACGTCCTGACTTTC	TRBJ2-6	17	TRBD2	TRBV11-3	-
CASSLWTGSSYEQYF	TGTGCCAGCAGCTTATGGACAGGAAGCTCCTACGAGCAGTACTTC	TRBJ2-7	15	TRBD1	TRBV11-1	-
CASSLQSSYEQYF	TGTGCCAGCAGCCTACAGAGCTCCTACGAGCAGTACTTC	TRBJ2-7	13	-	TRBV5-5	-
CASSLRPGSNTEAFF	TGTGCCAGCAGCTTGCGCCCGGGGAGCAACACTGAAGCTTTCTTT	TRBJ1-1	15	-	TRBV5-4	-
CATSTGTGGNEKLFF	TGTGCCACCAGCACAGGGACAGGGGGGAATGAAAAACTGTTTTTT	TRBJ1-4	15	TRBD1	TRBV15	-
CASSPVGGMGNQPQHF	TGTGCCAGCAGCCCTGTGGGAGGGATGGGCAATCAGCCCCAGCATTTT	TRBJ1-5	16	-	TRBV28	-
CASSSREKENTQYF	TGTGCCAGCAGCTCGCGGGAGAAGGAGAATACGCAGTATTTT	TRBJ2-3	14	TRBD2	TRBV7-9	once
CASSINRYPYGNEQFF	TGTGCCAGCAGCATCAACAGGTACCCTTACGGCAATGAGCAGTTCTTC	TRBJ2-1	16	-	TRBV5-4	-
CASSPRREGNNEQFF	TGTGCCAGCAGCCCTCGGCGGGAGGGAAACAATGAGCAGTTCTTC	TRBJ2-1	15	TRBD2	TRBV7-6	-
CASTFSGPPLNEQFF	TGTGCCAGCACCTTTAGCGGTCCTCCTTTAAATGAGCAGTTCTTC	TRBJ2-1	15	-	TRBV27	-
CASSQLSGTSHEQFF	TGCGCCAGCAGCCAATTGAGCGGGACTAGCCATGAGCAGTTCTTC	TRBJ2-1	15	TRBD2	TRBV4-1	-
CASSLAGRVGYGYTF	TGTGCCAGCAGCTTAGCCGGCAGGGTAGGATATGGCTACACCTTC	TRBJ1-2	15	-	TRBV11-3	-
CASGLTTGGLYEQYF	TGTGCCAGCGGGTTAACGACAGGGGGCCTCTACGAGCAGTACTTC	TRBJ2-7	15	TRBD1	TRBV6-5	-
CASRGGVTFYGYTF	TGTGCCAGCAGGGGGGGTGTGACCTTCTATGGCTACACCTTC	TRBJ1-2	14	-	TRBV6-4	-